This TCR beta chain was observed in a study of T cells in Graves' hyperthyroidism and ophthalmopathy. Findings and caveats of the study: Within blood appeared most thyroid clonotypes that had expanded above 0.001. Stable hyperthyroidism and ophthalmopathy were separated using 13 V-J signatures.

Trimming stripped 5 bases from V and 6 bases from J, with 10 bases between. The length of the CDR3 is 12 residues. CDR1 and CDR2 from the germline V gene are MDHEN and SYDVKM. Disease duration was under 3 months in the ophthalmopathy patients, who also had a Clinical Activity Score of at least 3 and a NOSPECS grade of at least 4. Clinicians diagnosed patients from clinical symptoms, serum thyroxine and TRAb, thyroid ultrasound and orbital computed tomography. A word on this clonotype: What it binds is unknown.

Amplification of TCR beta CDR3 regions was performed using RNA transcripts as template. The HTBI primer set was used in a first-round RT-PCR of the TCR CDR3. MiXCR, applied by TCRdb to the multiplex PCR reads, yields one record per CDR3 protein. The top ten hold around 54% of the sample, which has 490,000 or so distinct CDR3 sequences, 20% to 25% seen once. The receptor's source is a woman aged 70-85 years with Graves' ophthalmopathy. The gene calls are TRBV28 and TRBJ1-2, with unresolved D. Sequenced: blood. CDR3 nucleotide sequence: TGTGCCAGCAGTCCAGGAATCCATGGCTACACCTTC. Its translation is CASSPGIHGYTF.